The 28 T cell receptor beta chains below all came from one sample that was sequenced in a study of blood T cells in healthy people across ages. A second PCR, run for about 7 to 11 cycles, used a sample-barcoded 5' primer plus a J-beta primer mix. Via MiXCR, TCRdb re-called the 5' RACE reads, giving one row per CDR3 protein. The sample holds fewer than 1,000,000 distinct CDR3 sequences; about 42% are singletons and the top ten take about 19%. The sequenced material came from blood. The receptor set was obtained from a man in his 60s in good health.

The J gene is TRBJ2-5, the V gene TRBV20-1; D is tentatively TRBD1 or TRBD2 (6 bases each). Trimming took 3 bases from V and 11 from J, leaving 22 bases between them. Per germline, CDR1 DFQATT and CDR2 SNEGSKA (reference sequence). The CDR3 consists of 14 residues. CDR3 protein: CSASRGPAYNEQYF. Here the CDR3 DNA reads TGCAGTGCTAGTCGGGGGCCAGCTTACAATGAGCAGTACTTC.

The rearrangement joins TRBV28 to TRBJ2-2; a possible D gene is TRBD2 (7 bases). This CDR3 region has 18 residues. Germline CDR1 and CDR2: MDHEN and SYDVKM. Trimming took 6 bases from V and 5 from J, leaving 25 bases between them. The CDR3 is CASRTLGGTNTLTGELFF. In nucleotides, the CDR3 is TGTGCCAGCAGGACATTAGGGGGGACTAACACTTTGACCGGGGAGCTGTTTTTT.

The chain recombines TRBV27 with TRBJ1-2, with 7 positions matching TRBD1. With 6 bases clipped from V and 5 bases from J, the junction kept 6 bases outside the gene matches. The CDR3 runs to 13 residues. Germline CDR1 MNHEY, CDR2 SMNVEV (reference sequence). The CDR3 sequence: CASRGTAAYGYTF. CDR3 coding DNA: TGTGCCAGCAGGGGGACAGCGGCTTATGGCTACACCTTC.

The chain joins TRBV3-1 to TRBJ2-1; 7 positions agree with TRBD2. V lost 3 bases and J lost 2; bases outside the gene matches: 4. The CDR3 has 15 amino acids. Germline V gives CDR1 LGHDT, CDR2 YNNKEL (reference sequence). The chain's CDR3 is CASSQTGTTYNEQFF. CDR3 sequence (DNA): TGTGCCAGCAGCCAGACCGGGACTACCTACAATGAGCAGTTCTTC.

The chain joins TRBV28 to TRBJ1-5; no definite D call. Germline V CDR1 and CDR2: MDHEN, SYDVKM. Between the trimmed V and J ends, which lost 4 bases and 2 bases, there was a span of 12 bases. There are 15 residues in the CDR3. The CDR3 loop reads CASSSTDSGNQPQHF. In DNA, the CDR3 is TGTGCCAGCAGTTCAACAGACTCCGGCAATCAGCCCCAGCATTTT.

The rearrangement joins TRBV11-2 to TRBJ1-2; TRBD1 aligns across 8 bases. V shed 7 bases and J 3 bases; nucleotides not matched to a gene: 10. The CDR3 spans 15 residues. CDR1 is SGHAT, CDR2 FQNNGV, per germline. In nucleotides, the CDR3 is TGTGCCAGCAAGACAACCCCGGGACAGGACTATGGCTACACCTTC. It specifies CASKTTPGQDYGYTF.

The chain employs TRBV20-1 and TRBJ2-7, with D unclear. CDR1 is DFQATT, CDR2 SNEGSKA, per germline (reference sequence). The CDR3 covers 13 residues. V was clipped by 6 bases and J by 7 bases, with 19 bases between them. The CDR3 protein is CSARRAPVGEQYF. The CDR3 bases are TGCAGTGCAAGACGAGCTCCCGTGGGAGAGCAGTACTTC.

This clonotype turned up a few times. The chain employs TRBV15 and TRBJ2-5; D call uncertain. The germline gives CDR1 LNHNV, CDR2 YYDKDF (reference sequence). The CDR3 runs 15 residues. V lost 5 bases and J lost 2, with 15 bases in between. The chain's CDR3 is CATSPSAVLQETQYF. Written as DNA, the CDR3 is TGTGCCACCAGCCCCTCTGCAGTGTTACAAGAGACCCAGTACTTC.

The gene calls are TRBV12-3 or TRBV12-4 and TRBJ2-7; no clear D. The CDR3 is made up of 12 amino acids. V lost 6 bases, J lost 3 bases, and 9 bases lay in between. CDR3 DNA: TGTGCCAGCAGATTGGGCAGCTACGAGCAGTACTTC. Amino acid sequence: CASRLGSYEQYF.

The chain links TRBV30 to TRBJ2-4; the D gene is possibly TRBD1 (5 bases). The J call may be in error: the DNA end matches TRBJ2-7 better. From germline, CDR1 is GTSNPN and CDR2 SVGIG (reference sequence). This CDR3 spans 15 amino acids. CDR3 bases: TGTGCCTGGAGTGTACTGTCAGGGCTGAACTACGAGCAGTACTTC. Translating it yields CAWSVLSGLNYEQYF.

CDR3 residues: CATSGGLAGEPTYNEQYF. The CDR3 nucleotides are TGTGCCACCTCAGGGGGACTAGCGGGTGAACCTACCTACAATGAGCAGTACTTC. The genes are TRBV24-1 and TRBJ2-1; 12 nucleotides match TRBD2. The end of the DNA aligns better with TRBJ2-7, so the J call may be wrong. The germline CDR1 and CDR2 sequences are KGHDR and SFDVKD. This CDR3 is built from 18 residues.

The chain is built from TRBV29-1 and TRBJ2-5; D ambiguous. The germline V gene has CDR1 SQVTM and CDR2 ANQGSEA. This CDR3 spans 10 amino acids. Trimming removed 6 bases from V and 4 bases from J, with 6 bases in between. The CDR3 DNA is TGCAGCGTCTTAGGAGAGACCCAGTACTTC. This encodes CSVLGETQYF.

This clonotype has a handful of counts. The V call is TRBV20-1, the J call TRBJ1-2, with 8 positions matching TRBD1. CDR3 size: 13 residues. Germline V gives CDR1 DFQATT, CDR2 SNEGSKA (reference sequence). Trimming took 4 bases from V and 4 from J; bases not matched to a gene: 5. The CDR3 loop is CSATGQGIYGYTF. The CDR3 DNA follows: TGCAGTGCTACCGGACAGGGAATCTATGGCTACACCTTC.

As regards this clonotype: Relative to the germline gene, one junction end is altered; a read error may explain this. The J gene is TRBJ2-7, the V gene TRBV6-2 or TRBV6-3, with 7 bases that match TRBD2. CDR3 length equals 15 residues. Per germline, CDR1 MNHEY and CDR2 SVGEGT. The CDR3 coding sequence is TGTGCCAGCAGTTACCGAGCGGGGAGCGGCTACAAGCAGTACTTC. Protein sequence: CASSYRAGSGYKQYF.

This clonotype was detected only a few times. J is TRBJ2-7 and V is TRBV6-5; the D gene is possibly TRBD2 (5 bases). V dropped 4 bases and J dropped 4 bases, with 20 bases sitting between them. CDR1 MNHEY and CDR2 SVGAGI come from the germline V gene. This CDR3 contains 16 residues. CDR3 protein: CASSFGPGRGPYEQYF. The CDR3 region has the DNA TGTGCCAGCAGTTTCGGGCCGGGAAGAGGACCGTACGAGCAGTACTTC.

This clonotype came up a few times. This rearrangement joins TRBV7-2 to TRBJ2-5; 10 bases are shared with TRBD2. CDR1 and CDR2 (germline): SGHTA, FQGNSA. CDR3 length: 16 amino acids. The J segment lost 2 bases and the V segment lost 1 base, leaving 4 bases of the junction unmatched. CDR3 residues: CASSLVSAGGQETQYF. In nucleotides, the CDR3 is TGTGCCAGCAGCTTAGTGTCAGCGGGGGGGCAAGAGACCCAGTACTTC.

V and J are TRBV29-1 and TRBJ2-1; D might be TRBD2 (5 bases). This CDR3 spans 10 amino acids. Germline V CDR1 and CDR2: SQVTM, ANQGSEA. V was cut by 8 bases and J by 9 bases, with 11 bases left in between. The CDR3 region is CSPHGSEQFF. The CDR3 coding sequence is TGCAGCCCTCATGGGAGTGAGCAGTTCTTC.

The rearrangement links TRBV11-3 to TRBJ1-1; the D gene is possibly TRBD1 (5 bases). The V and J ends lost 5 bases and 1 base respectively, with 20 bases between them. The CDR3 is 17 residues long. Germline V gene data show CDR1 as SGHNT and CDR2 as YENEEA. CDR3 in DNA: TGTGCCAGCAGCATCCCATCGATGACAGTTGGGAACACTGAAGCTTTCTTT. It yields the protein CASSIPSMTVGNTEAFF.

The table lists this clonotype with a count of one. This sequence joins TRBV10-3 and TRBJ2-1; 7 nucleotides line up with TRBD1. The trim removed 10 bases at V and 1 base at J, leaving 7 bases unmatched. CDR1 is ENHRY and CDR2 is SYGVKD in the germline V gene. This CDR3 has 14 amino acids. CDR3 DNA: TGTGCCACCTGGAAGGGGGCTTCCTACAATGAGCAGTTCTTC. Its translation is CATWKGASYNEQFF.

The chain employs TRBV20-1 and TRBJ2-1; TRBD2 agrees at 8 bases. V trimming: 1 base; J trimming: 13 bases; junction bases outside the gene matches: 12. Germline V gene data show CDR1 as DFQATT and CDR2 as SNEGSKA (reference sequence). The CDR3 is made up of 14 amino acids. The CDR3 sequence is CSARGRSEREIQFF. CDR3 nucleotides: TGCAGTGCTAGAGGTCGGTCCGAGCGGGAGATTCAGTTCTTC.

V gene TRBV6-6 combines with J gene TRBJ1-1; D remains unclear. The germline V gene has CDR1 MNHNY and CDR2 SVGAGI (reference sequence). The CDR3 contains 14 residues. V was pared by 5 bases and J by 2 bases, with 12 bases between. The CDR3 sequence: CASSPPVPNTEAFF. The CDR3 DNA reads as TGTGCCAGCAGTCCGCCTGTCCCTAACACTGAAGCTTTCTTT.

This clonotype has only a few counts. This chain uses TRBV20-1 with TRBJ2-7; 10 nucleotides match TRBD2. The ends lost 2 bases at V and 3 bases at J; junction bases unmatched: 7. This CDR3 spans 15 amino acids. Per germline, CDR1 DFQATT and CDR2 SNEGSKA (reference sequence). CDR3 region: CSARFTSGDGYEQYF. In DNA form, the CDR3 reads TGCAGTGCTAGATTCACTAGCGGGGATGGCTACGAGCAGTACTTC.

This sequence joins TRBV24-1 and TRBJ2-4; D is undetermined. CDR1 is KGHDR and CDR2 is SFDVKD in the germline V gene. Deletions cut 1 base from V and 5 bases from J, with 14 bases between. CDR3 length: 16 residues. CDR3 sequence reads: CATSDFGKGLENIQYF. The DNA for the CDR3 is TGTGCCACCAGTGATTTCGGCAAGGGCCTCGAAAACATTCAGTACTTC.

This clonotype was observed a handful of times. V usage is TRBV13 and J usage is TRBJ2-1, with TRBD2 matching over 8 bases. J lost 6 bases, V lost 6 bases, and 4 bases had no gene match. Germline V lookup: CDR1 PRHDT, CDR2 FYEKMQ (reference sequence). CDR3 length: 13 residues. CDR3 DNA sequence: TGTGCCAGCAGAATAGCGGGGTTCAATGAGCAGTTCTTC. Translated, it gives CASRIAGFNEQFF. The full variable domain, with the rest looked up from reference TRBV13 and TRBJ2-1, is AAGVIQSPRHLIKEKRETATLKCYPIPRHDTVYWYQQGPGQDPQFLISFYEKMQSDKGSIPDRFSAQQFSDYHSELNMSSLELGDSALYFCASRIAGFNEQFFGPGTRLTVL.

This chain connects TRBV12-3 or TRBV12-4 to TRBJ2-3; 12 nucleotides match TRBD2. V lost 8 bases to trimming and J lost 0 bases; unmatched junction nucleotides: 9. The CDR3 spans 17 residues. The DNA for the CDR3 is TGTGCCAGCGCCCGGGCTAGCGGGGGGGCTAGCACAGATACGCAGTATTTT. Residues: CASARASGGASTDTQYF.

V gene TRBV18 combines with J gene TRBJ2-5; D is perhaps TRBD2 (6 bases). Germline V gives CDR1 KGHSH, CDR2 LQKENI. V was cut by 3 bases and J by 0 bases, with 11 bases left in between. This CDR3 has 15 residues. The CDR3: CASSPNGGDQETQYF. CDR3 DNA: TGTGCCAGCTCACCTAACGGCGGGGACCAAGAGACCCAGTACTTC.

The CDR3 DNA is TGTGCCACCAGCAGAGGACCCTTGGGGGGAGGCACAGATACGCAGTATTTT. Translated: CATSRGPLGGGTDTQYF. The genes are TRBV15 and TRBJ2-3, with D perhaps TRBD2 (6 bases). The CDR3 loop spans 17 amino acids. Trimming stripped 1 base from V and 1 base from J, with 15 bases between. CDR1 and CDR2 (germline): LNHNV, YYDKDF (reference sequence). The full variable domain, in which reference TRBV15 and TRBJ2-3 provide the parts outside the CDR3, is DAMVIQNPRYQVTQFGKPVTLSCSQTLNHNVMYWYQQKSSQAPKLLFHYYDKDFNNEADTPDNFQSRRPNTSFCFLDIRSPGLGDTAMYLCATSRGPLGGGTDTQYFGPGTRLTVL.

This clonotype has only a few counts. V gene TRBV2 combines with J gene TRBJ2-7; a possible D gene is TRBD2 (5 bases). The V end lost 0 bases, the J end lost 6 bases, and 12 bases lay between the germline ends. The CDR3 runs 14 residues. Germline V lookup: CDR1 SNHLY, CDR2 FYNNEI. CDR3 in amino acids: CASSEAGGAGEQYF. In DNA form, the CDR3 reads TGTGCCAGCAGTGAAGCTGGAGGCGCCGGCGAGCAGTACTTC.